Listed here are 24 T cell receptor beta chains from one sample, sequenced in a study of beta chain features in type 1 diabetes. Study conclusions and caveats: Among all four CD4+ subsets, Type 1 diabetes patients had TCRB CDR3s that were moderately but significantly shorter.

These TCRs are of unknown antigen specificity. Since all of the isolated RNA was reverse transcribed, expressed TCRB transcripts were what got sequenced. Measured with immunoSEQ multiplex PCR; TCRdb has only the in-frame clones, and not every one. The sample includes 350,000 to 450,000 clones, around 12% of them seen just once. The sequencing input was naive CD4+ T cells from blood. All receptors derive from a woman in her late teens or twenties with type 1 diabetes.

The V and J genes are TRBV2 and TRBJ2-4, with D possibly TRBD2 on 5 matching bases. Germline CDR1 SNHLY, CDR2 FYNNEI. The CDR3 contains 11 residues. Trimming took 7 bases from V and 7 from J, leaving 8 bases between them. The CDR3 spells CASTEGNIQYF. In DNA, the CDR3 is TGTGCCAGCACAGAGGGCAACATTCAGTACTTC.

The genes are TRBV7-9 and TRBJ2-1, with D unresolved. Germline V gives CDR1 SEHNR, CDR2 FQNEAQ (reference sequence). Trimming shortened V by 1 base and J by 7 bases, and 5 bases separated the two germline ends. This CDR3 is 12 amino acids long. CDR3 in amino acids: CASSLEPNEQFF. The CDR3 DNA sequence: TGTGCCAGCAGCTTAGAGCCGAATGAGCAGTTCTTC.

The gene calls are TRBV28 and TRBJ2-1; 8 bases line up with TRBD2. This CDR3 contains 14 residues. Germline V CDR1 and CDR2: MDHEN, SYDVKM. V lost 5 bases, J lost 4 bases, and 4 bases stayed unmatched. The CDR3 protein is CASSKSGSYNEQFF. For the CDR3, the DNA is TGTGCCAGCAGTAAGAGCGGGAGTTACAATGAGCAGTTCTTC.

V is TRBV30 and J is TRBJ2-3; D uncertain. V lost 5 bases and J 5 bases, leaving 8 bases between the germline ends. Germline V gene sequence: CDR1 GTSNPN, CDR2 SVGIG (reference sequence). This CDR3 contains 11 residues. The CDR3 sequence is CAWVRRDTQYF. The DNA of the CDR3 is TGTGCCTGGGTTAGGAGAGATACGCAGTATTTT.

The chain is built from TRBV7-2 and TRBJ2-5, with D perhaps matching TRBD2 (5 bases). The length of the CDR3 is 15 residues. The V end was cut by 1 base, the J end by 5 bases, with 14 bases between. CDR1 SGHTA and CDR2 FQGNSA come from the germline V gene. In DNA, the CDR3 is TGTGCCAGCAGCTTAGTAACTGGGCAGCGGGAGACCCAGTACTTC. Its translation: CASSLVTGQRETQYF. The full variable domain, its missing parts supplied by reference TRBV7-2 and TRBJ2-5, is GAGVSQSPSNKVTEKGKDVELRCDPISGHTALYWYRQSLGQGLEFLIYFQGNSAPDKSGLPSDRFSAERTGGSVSTLTIQRTQQEDSAVYLCASSLVTGQRETQYFGPGTRLLVL.

This rearrangement joins TRBV27 to TRBJ1-2; 8 bases are shared with TRBD1. V lost 6 bases to trimming and J lost 5 bases; unmatched junction nucleotides: 14. CDR3 length: 16 amino acids. Germline V lookup: CDR1 MNHEY, CDR2 SMNVEV (reference sequence). CDR3 in DNA: TGTGCCAGCAGCCGAGAGGGACAGGAGAGATGGTATGGCTACACCTTC. Its protein is CASSREGQERWYGYTF.

This chain joins TRBV30 and TRBJ1-1; no firm D call. The CDR3 contains 13 residues. Germline CDR1 GTSNPN, CDR2 SVGIG (reference sequence). Trimming cost V 3 bases and J 0 bases, with 8 bases left between them. The chain's CDR3 is CAWRYAMNTEAFF. CDR3 DNA sequence: TGTGCCTGGAGGTACGCGATGAACACTGAAGCTTTCTTT.

This clone was counted only a few times. The chain links TRBV27 to TRBJ2-1, with 12 bases identical to TRBD2. The CDR3 contains 17 residues. CDR1 and CDR2 (germline): MNHEY, SMNVEV (reference sequence). V gave up 2 bases and J gave up 4 bases; unmatched junction bases: 6. The CDR3 region is CASSLRRLAGVYNEQFF. The CDR3 DNA reads as TGTGCCAGCAGTTTACGCCGACTAGCGGGGGTGTACAATGAGCAGTTCTTC.

This clone showed up just a few times. The chain has TRBV7-2 and TRBJ2-6; the match to TRBD1 covers 8 bases. The V segment lost 7 bases and the J segment 4 bases; nucleotides outside the gene matches: 9. CDR1 SGHTA and CDR2 FQGNSA come from the germline V gene. This CDR3 contains 16 residues. CDR3 in DNA: TGTGCCAGCATCGCAGGGGGCAAGGCCGGGGCCAACGTCCTGACTTTC. It specifies CASIAGGKAGANVLTF. The full variable domain, its missing parts supplied by reference TRBV7-2 and TRBJ2-6, is GAGVSQSPSNKVTEKGKDVELRCDPISGHTALYWYRQSLGQGLEFLIYFQGNSAPDKSGLPSDRFSAERTGGSVSTLTIQRTQQEDSAVYLCASIAGGKAGANVLTFGAGSRLTVL.

The chain couples TRBV28 to TRBJ2-7; TRBD2 might be the D (5 bases). In germline, CDR1 is MDHEN, CDR2 SYDVKM. V was shortened by 10 bases and J by 2 bases, with 15 bases between the two germline ends. There are 13 residues in the CDR3. CDR3 nucleotide sequence: TGTGCCACCACGGCGGGCGGAACCTACGAGCAGTACTTC. This translates into CATTAGGTYEQYF.

This clone has more than one count but fewer than ten. This chain links TRBV27 with TRBJ2-5; 7 nucleotides line up with TRBD1. This CDR3 is 16 amino acids long. Unmatched junction bases numbered 7, after V lost 1 base and J lost 2 bases. Per germline, CDR1 MNHEY and CDR2 SMNVEV (reference sequence). The CDR3 region is CASSLYQRTGQETQYF. The CDR3 DNA reads as TGTGCCAGCAGTTTATACCAAAGGACAGGTCAAGAGACCCAGTACTTC.

V usage is TRBV6-5 and J usage is TRBJ1-2; D remains unclear. The CDR3 runs to 12 residues. Deletions cut 8 bases from V and 3 bases from J, with 10 bases between. The V gene's germline CDR1 is MNHEY and CDR2 SVGAGI. This CDR3 reads CASRVVDYGYTF. CDR3 nucleotide sequence: TGTGCCAGCCGAGTTGTGGACTATGGCTACACCTTC.

The chain recombines TRBV7-2 with TRBJ2-5, with TRBD1 matching over 11 bases. Germline values: CDR1 SGHTA, CDR2 FQGNSA. Unmatched junction bases numbered 7, after V lost 2 bases and J lost 5 bases. The CDR3 covers 16 residues. CDR3 nucleotides: TGTGCCAGCAGCTTACAGGGGACAGGGGGTTCGGAGACCCAGTACTTC. Residues: CASSLQGTGGSETQYF.

In this sample, this clone turned up a few times. This chain uses TRBV9 with TRBJ2-1; the D gene is possibly TRBD1 (5 bases). With 0 bases removed from V and 0 bases from J, the gap between germline ends came to 7 bases. The CDR3 has 15 residues. Germline V gene lookup returns CDR1 SGDLS and CDR2 YYNGEE. This CDR3 is CASSVGQSSYNEQFF. CDR3 bases: TGTGCCAGCAGCGTAGGACAGAGCTCCTACAATGAGCAGTTCTTC.

This clone was counted a few times. This chain links TRBV11-2 with TRBJ1-2; TRBD1 might be the D (6 bases). The V end lost 2 bases, the J end lost 8 bases, and 15 bases lay between the germline ends. Looked up from germline, CDR1 is SGHAT and CDR2 is FQNNGV. The CDR3 has 14 amino acids. The CDR3 bases are TGTGCCAGCAGCTTACAGGGGTTAGTTGGAGGCTACACCTTC. Protein sequence: CASSLQGLVGGYTF.

This chain uses TRBV7-2 with TRBJ2-7, with 7 positions matching TRBD2. Per the germline V gene, CDR1 is SGHTA and CDR2 is FQGNSA. Trimming cost V 5 bases and J 5 bases; bases outside gene matches: 6. CDR3 length: 13 residues. The CDR3: CASSQAGVHEQYF. CDR3 sequence (DNA): TGTGCCAGCAGCCAGGCGGGGGTCCACGAGCAGTACTTC.

The chain joins TRBV19 to TRBJ1-2, with a tentative D call TRBD1 (5 bases). V gave up 7 bases and J gave up 10 bases, with 19 bases separating them. The CDR3 length is 13 residues. Germline V gene data show CDR1 as LNHDA and CDR2 as SQIVND (reference sequence). CDR3 loop: CASTQEALQDYTF. As DNA, the CDR3 is TGTGCCAGTACCCAAGAGGCCCTACAGGACTACACCTTC.

A few counts support this clone. J is TRBJ2-3 and V is TRBV4-3; TRBD1 might be the D (5 bases). CDR3 length equals 15 residues. Germline V lookup: CDR1 LGHNA, CDR2 YSLEER. Trimming took 3 bases from V and 0 from J, leaving 10 bases between them. CDR3 region: CASSQRRVSTDTQYF. The CDR3 nucleotides are TGCGCCAGCAGCCAGCGCAGGGTCAGCACAGATACGCAGTATTTT.

The gene calls are TRBV28 and TRBJ2-7; TRBD1 agrees at 9 bases. The J segment lost 12 bases and the V segment lost 4 bases, leaving 4 bases of the junction unmatched. The CDR3 is 11 amino acids. Germline CDR1 is MDHEN and CDR2 is SYDVKM. As DNA, the CDR3 is TGTGCCAGCAGTTCTCAGACAGGGGGGTACTTC. This codes for CASSSQTGGYF. The full variable domain, with the rest looked up from reference TRBV28 and TRBJ2-7, is DVKVTQSSRYLVKRTGEKVFLECVQDMDHENMFWYRQDPGLGLRLIYFSYDVKMKEKGDIPEGYSVSREKKERFSLILESASTNQTSMYLCASSSQTGGYFGPGTRLTVT.

This clone was detected a few times. V gene TRBV7-9 combines with J gene TRBJ1-4; unclear D gene. CDR1 SEHNR and CDR2 FQNEAQ come from the germline V gene (reference sequence). The CDR3 is 14 residues long. The ends were cut back, 5 bases at V and 0 bases at J, with 7 bases in the middle. The CDR3 DNA follows: TGTGCCAGCAGCCACGACACAACTAATGAAAAACTGTTTTTT. This codes for CASSHDTTNEKLFF.

This clone was detected only once. This chain uses TRBV5-4 with TRBJ2-3; TRBD1 agrees at 8 bases. This CDR3 has 15 residues. The V gene's germline CDR1 is SGHNT and CDR2 YYREEE (reference sequence). Trimming at V came to 4 bases and at J to 4 bases, leaving 8 bases not matched to a gene. This CDR3 is CASSLRTGSADTQYF. The CDR3 DNA is TGTGCCAGCAGCCTAAGGACAGGGAGCGCAGATACGCAGTATTTT.

The rearrangement joins TRBV14 to TRBJ1-2, with 7 bases identical to TRBD1. Germline CDR1 is SGHDN and CDR2 is FVKESK. This CDR3 spans 12 amino acids. J gave up 7 bases and V 4 bases, and 3 bases lay outside the gene matches. The CDR3, as DNA: TGTGCCAGCAGCCCAGACAGGGCTGGCTACACCTTC. It is translated as CASSPDRAGYTF.

This clone has only a few counts. The V call is TRBV27, the J call TRBJ1-1; the D is unclear. Germline lookup yields CDR1 MNHEY and CDR2 SMNVEV (reference sequence). V gave up 7 bases and J gave up 1 base, with 7 bases separating them. The length of the CDR3 is 12 residues. The CDR3 DNA follows: TGTGCCAGCAAATACAGGAACACTGAAGCTTTCTTT. This codes for CASKYRNTEAFF.

The genes are TRBV15 and TRBJ1-3, with TRBD1 matching over 10 bases. The CDR3 has 17 residues. Germline V CDR1 and CDR2: LNHNV, YYDKDF (reference sequence). After removal of 8 bases from V and 1 base from J, the junction contained 11 bases not matched to a gene. CDR3 protein: CATGLGQGTPSGNTIYF. The CDR3 DNA reads as TGTGCCACCGGCTTGGGACAGGGGACTCCTTCTGGAAACACCATATATTTT.